Each of the 17 T cell receptor beta chains below was sequenced from the same sample in a study of T cells in Graves' hyperthyroidism and ophthalmopathy. The TCR beta CDR3 regions underwent amplification using RNA transcripts as the source. HTBI primers were used for first-round RT-PCR of the TCR CDR3. TCRdb fed the multiplex PCR reads into MiXCR, producing one record per CDR3 protein. The sample holds fewer than 850,000 distinct CDR3 sequences, 17% seen once. Sample: blood. The origin of the receptors is a middle-aged man with Graves' hyperthyroidism.

This chain connects TRBV28 to TRBJ2-1, with D tentatively TRBD1 (6 bases). The CDR3 runs 17 residues. V lost 6 bases to trimming and J lost 0 bases, with 18 bases between them. Looked up from germline, CDR1 is MDHEN and CDR2 is SYDVKM. The CDR3 bases are TGTGCCAGCAGATTAGACGGGACACCGAGCTCCTACAATGAGCAGTTCTTC. It translates to CASRLDGTPSSYNEQFF.

In its sample, this clonotype was seen many times. The CDR3 is CASSSTGSPGEKLFF. For the CDR3, the DNA is TGTGCCAGCAGTTCTACCGGGTCACCCGGCGAAAAACTGTTTTTT. The chain carries TRBV27 and TRBJ1-4; D gene unclear. Germline V CDR1 and CDR2: MNHEY, SMNVEV (reference sequence). The CDR3 has 15 residues. Trimming took 4 bases from V and 8 from J, leaving 17 bases between them.

This sequence joins TRBV25-1 and TRBJ1-6; no clear D gene. Germline CDR1 is MGHDK and CDR2 is SYGVNS. This CDR3 has 14 amino acids. The V end was cut by 5 bases, the J end by 5 bases, with 10 bases between. CDR3 protein: CASSMVGNNSPLHF. CDR3 coding DNA: TGTGCCAGCAGTATGGTAGGAAATAATTCACCCCTCCACTTT. The full variable domain, with the rest looked up from reference TRBV25-1 and TRBJ1-6, is EADIYQTPRYLVIGTGKKITLECSQTMGHDKMYWYQQDPGMELHLIHYSYGVNSTEKGDLSSESTVSRIRTEHFPLTLESARPSHTSQYLCASSMVGNNSPLHFGNGTRLTVT.

This clonotype occurred many times. The chain recombines TRBV3-1 with TRBJ2-7; 9 bases align to TRBD1. Germline V gene sequence: CDR1 LGHDT, CDR2 YNNKEL (reference sequence). The CDR3 runs 13 residues. Trimming took 4 bases from V and 6 from J; bases not matched to a gene: 4. The chain's CDR3 is CASSPDRGSEQYF. CDR3 sequence (DNA): TGTGCCAGCAGCCCGGACAGGGGAAGCGAGCAGTACTTC.

The table lists this clonotype with many counts. The J gene is TRBJ2-1, the V gene TRBV12-3 or TRBV12-4, with TRBD2 matching 9 bases. With 3 bases clipped from V and 7 bases from J, the junction kept 4 bases outside the gene matches. The CDR3 contains 14 residues. The CDR3 spells CASSLASGVNEQFF. The CDR3 nucleotides are TGTGCCAGCAGTTTGGCTAGCGGGGTGAATGAGCAGTTCTTC.

This clonotype was counted at least ten times. The CDR3 protein is CSVPGGRGLYNEQFF. In DNA form, the CDR3 reads TGCAGTGTTCCAGGGGGGCGGGGGCTTTACAATGAGCAGTTCTTC. The chain carries TRBV20-1 and TRBJ2-1, with D possibly called TRBD1 or TRBD2 (7 bases each). The germline CDR1 and CDR2 sequences are DFQATT and SNEGSKA (reference sequence). This CDR3 has 15 residues. V dropped 7 bases and J dropped 4 bases, with 20 bases sitting between them.

In its sample, this clonotype was seen many times. CDR3 residues: CSAGQGLTYEQYF. CDR3 in DNA: TGCAGTGCTGGCCAGGGTCTTACCTACGAGCAGTACTTC. This chain joins TRBV20-1 and TRBJ2-7; maybe TRBD1 (5 bases). Trimming pared 5 bases from V and 2 bases from J, leaving 13 bases between. Germline-derived CDR1 and CDR2 are DFQATT and SNEGSKA (reference sequence). CDR3 size: 13 residues.

This clonotype was detected ten times or more. V gene TRBV28 combines with J gene TRBJ1-6; D is unclear. The CDR3 length is 15 residues. The germline V gene has CDR1 MDHEN and CDR2 SYDVKM. V gave up 2 bases and J gave up 0 bases, with 5 bases separating them. This chain's CDR3 is CASSLKLSYNSPLHF. CDR3 sequence (DNA): TGTGCCAGCAGTTTAAAGCTCTCCTATAATTCACCCCTCCACTTT.

This clonotype was seen at least ten times. The rearrangement links TRBV16 to TRBJ1-1; tentative D call: TRBD1 (5 bases). Germline loops: CDR1 KGHSY, CDR2 FQNENV. There are 14 residues in the CDR3. The V gene lost 0 bases and the J gene lost 7 bases, with 12 bases spanning the gap. The CDR3, as DNA: TGTGCCAGCAGCCAATCTGAAGGGGCTGGTGAAGCTTTCTTT. It yields the protein CASSQSEGAGEAFF.

This clonotype was seen a handful of times. The V and J genes are TRBV7-9 and TRBJ1-4; the D is unclear. CDR3 length: 13 residues. The ends were cut back, 3 bases at V and 4 bases at J, with 6 bases in the middle. From germline, CDR1 is SEHNR and CDR2 FQNEAQ (reference sequence). CDR3 amino acids: CASSLSINEKLFF. The DNA for the CDR3 is TGTGCCAGCAGCTTGTCCATTAATGAAAAACTGTTTTTT. The full variable domain, rest sourced from reference TRBV7-9 and TRBJ1-4, is DTGVSQNPRHKITKRGQNVTFRCDPISEHNRLYWYRQTLGQGPEFLTYFQNEAQLEKSRLLSDRFSAERPKGSFSTLEIQRTEQGDSAMYLCASSLSINEKLFFGSGTQLSVL.

A few counts support this clonotype. The J gene is TRBJ2-7, the V gene TRBV5-6; TRBD2 matches 7 bases. This CDR3 is 14 amino acids long. CDR1 is SGHDT, CDR2 YYEEEE, per germline. Trimming took 4 bases from V and 2 from J; bases not matched to a gene: 6. DNA of the CDR3: TGTGCCAGCAGCGCCGGACGGGGGGCCTACGAGCAGTACTTC. Encoded protein: CASSAGRGAYEQYF.

At least ten counts were recorded for this clonotype. This rearrangement joins TRBV19 to TRBJ1-2; D perhaps matches TRBD1 (6 bases). The germline V gene has CDR1 LNHDA and CDR2 SQIVND (reference sequence). V shed 9 bases and J shed 4 bases, with 15 bases lying between them. CDR3 size: 13 residues. DNA of the CDR3: TGTGCCAGCCAAAGACAGGAACTCTATGGCTACACCTTC. Its protein is CASQRQELYGYTF.

Remarks on this clonotype: A much more abundant neighbour one base away suggests this may be a read error. The V call is TRBV24-1, the J call TRBJ2-2; 7 bases map to TRBD1. Germline CDR1 and CDR2: KGHDR and SFDVKD. The junction had 5 bases not matched to a gene; V was cut back by 7 bases and J by 1 base. The CDR3 totals 15 residues. The DNA of the CDR3 is TGTGCCACCAGCCTCGGGACAGTGAACACCGGGGAGCTGTTTTTT. This encodes CATSLGTVNTGELFF.

There are many counts of this clonotype. The chain carries TRBV28 and TRBJ2-3, with D possibly matching TRBD1 (6 bases). The CDR3 runs 13 residues. Per the germline V gene, CDR1 is MDHEN and CDR2 is SYDVKM. V lost 7 bases and J 4 bases, leaving 12 bases between the germline ends. CDR3 in amino acids: CASNEGESDTQYF. In DNA, the CDR3 is TGTGCCAGCAACGAGGGGGAATCAGATACGCAGTATTTT.

This clonotype was observed at least ten times. The chain joins TRBV10-2 to TRBJ2-2; D not resolved. The germline gives CDR1 WSHSY, CDR2 SAAADI. V lost 3 bases and J 0 bases, leaving 8 bases between the germline ends. The CDR3 sequence is 15 residues long. CDR3 DNA: TGCGCCAGCAGTGACTGGCAGTCGAACACCGGGGAGCTGTTTTTT. Encoded protein: CASSDWQSNTGELFF.

A few counts support this clonotype. CDR3 loop: CASSTGATNEKLFF. The DNA of the CDR3 is TGTGCCAGCAGCACAGGGGCAACTAATGAAAAACTGTTTTTT. V usage is TRBV9 and J usage is TRBJ1-4, with 7 bases identical to TRBD1. The CDR3 is 14 amino acids. V lost 4 bases to trimming and J lost 0 bases; unmatched junction nucleotides: 0. Germline assignment: CDR1 SGDLS and CDR2 YYNGEE. The variable domain in full, with the rest retrieved from reference TRBV9 and TRBJ1-4, is DSGVTQTPKHLITATGQRVTLRCSPRSGDLSVYWYQQSLDQGLQFLIQYYNGEERAKGNILERFSAQQFPDLHSELNLSSLELGDSALYFCASSTGATNEKLFFGSGTQLSVL.

Notes on this clonotype: A much larger clone differs by one base, so this may be a read error. The chain joins TRBV24-1 to TRBJ2-3; 7 nucleotides align to TRBD1. V lost 9 bases, J lost 2 bases, and 4 bases stayed unmatched. Looked up from germline, CDR1 is KGHDR and CDR2 is SFDVKD. This CDR3 has 13 residues. The CDR3 is CATDREDTDTQYF. The CDR3 DNA reads as TGTGCCACCGACAGGGAAGACACAGATACGCAGTATTTT.